This is a list of T cell receptor beta chains from one sample in a study of CD8 T cells in Susac syndrome. MiXCR, applied by TCRdb to the immunoSEQ multiplex PCR reads, yields one record per CDR3 protein. The sample lists 75,000 or so distinct CDR3 sequences, approximately 95% occurring once. Sample: CD8+ T cells from PBMCs. The receptors were sampled from a human donor with Susac syndrome. Each CDR3 is given with its conserved first and last residue. The order of the fields is CDR3 protein, CDR3 DNA, V gene, D gene, clone size, CDR3 length, J gene. A D gene is named only where the DNA matches it firmly. Rows give clone size only sometimes, using once, few, many, or a class for an expanded clone.

cdr3_aa: CASSVGTSFNNEQFF
cdr3_nt: TGTGCCAGTAGTGTCGGGACTAGCTTTAACAATGAGCAGTTCTTC
v_call: TRBV19
d_call: TRBD2
clone_size: NA
cdr3_length: 15
j_call: TRBJ2-1

cdr3_aa: CASSSGTSGGGADTQYF
cdr3_nt: TGTGCCAGCAGTTCCGGGACTAGCGGGGGGGGCGCAGATACGCAGTATTTT
v_call: TRBV12-3/TRBV12-4
d_call: TRBD2
clone_size: NA
cdr3_length: 17
j_call: TRBJ2-3

cdr3_aa: CASTTDGRKPQHF
cdr3_nt: TGTGCCAGCACCACCGACGGGAGGAAGCCCCAGCATTTT
v_call: TRBV2
d_call: NA
clone_size: NA
cdr3_length: 13
j_call: TRBJ1-5

cdr3_aa: CASSPSGTGDYGYTF
cdr3_nt: TGTGCCAGCAGCCCATCCGGGACAGGGGATTATGGCTACACCTTC
v_call: TRBV5-6
d_call: TRBD1
clone_size: NA
cdr3_length: 15
j_call: TRBJ1-2

cdr3_aa: CASSFDSSGEQYF
cdr3_nt: TGTGCTAGCAGCTTTGACAGCTCCGGCGAGCAGTACTTC
v_call: TRBV7-7
d_call: NA
clone_size: NA
cdr3_length: 13
j_call: TRBJ2-7

cdr3_aa: CASSRRLAGLGNEQFF
cdr3_nt: TGTGCCAGCAGCCGCCGCCTAGCGGGATTGGGCAATGAGCAGTTCTTC
v_call: TRBV3-1
d_call: TRBD2
clone_size: NA
cdr3_length: 16
j_call: TRBJ2-1

cdr3_aa: CASRETGAVLNNEQFF
cdr3_nt: TGTGCCAGCAGGGAAACAGGGGCCGTGCTAAACAATGAGCAGTTCTTC
v_call: TRBV5-4
d_call: TRBD1
clone_size: NA
cdr3_length: 16
j_call: TRBJ2-1

cdr3_aa: CASSFLEDTQYF
cdr3_nt: TGTGCCAGCAGTTTCCTGGAAGATACGCAGTATTTT
v_call: TRBV28
d_call: NA
clone_size: NA
cdr3_length: 12
j_call: TRBJ2-3

cdr3_aa: CASSDKGGPNEQFF
cdr3_nt: TGTGCCAGCAGTGACAAGGGGGGGCCTAATGAGCAGTTCTTC
v_call: TRBV2
d_call: NA
clone_size: once
cdr3_length: 14
j_call: TRBJ2-1

cdr3_aa: CASSYSPASGGNTGELFF
cdr3_nt: TGTGCCAGCAGTTACTCCCCCGCATCCGGAGGGAACACCGGGGAGCTGTTTTTT
v_call: TRBV6-5
d_call: NA
clone_size: NA
cdr3_length: 18
j_call: TRBJ2-2

cdr3_aa: CASSLEQGLMWKLFF
cdr3_nt: TGTGCCAGCAGCCTCGAACAGGGACTAATGTGGAAACTGTTTTTT
v_call: TRBV28
d_call: NA
clone_size: NA
cdr3_length: 15
j_call: TRBJ1-4

cdr3_aa: CASSLSSPDTQYF
cdr3_nt: TGTGCCAGCAGCTTATCTAGCCCAGATACGCAGTATTTT
v_call: TRBV7-9
d_call: NA
clone_size: NA
cdr3_length: 13
j_call: TRBJ2-3

cdr3_aa: CASSRGGYEQYF
cdr3_nt: TGTGCCAGCAGTCGCGGTGGCTACGAGCAGTACTTC
v_call: TRBV6-1
d_call: NA
clone_size: NA
cdr3_length: 12
j_call: TRBJ2-7

cdr3_aa: CSARRDYLNEQFF
cdr3_nt: TGCAGTGCTAGAAGGGACTATTTAAATGAGCAGTTCTTC
v_call: TRBV20-1
d_call: TRBD2
clone_size: NA
cdr3_length: 13
j_call: TRBJ2-1

cdr3_aa: CASSSRTSGYLGETQYF
cdr3_nt: TGTGCCAGCAGCTCCCGGACTAGCGGGTATTTGGGAGAGACCCAGTACTTC
v_call: TRBV7-9
d_call: TRBD2
clone_size: NA
cdr3_length: 17
j_call: TRBJ2-5

cdr3_aa: CASSVGTSGSGEQYF
cdr3_nt: TGTGCCAGCAGCGTAGGGACTAGCGGGAGCGGCGAGCAGTACTTC
v_call: TRBV9
d_call: TRBD2
clone_size: NA
cdr3_length: 15
j_call: TRBJ2-7

cdr3_aa: CASSQDFGTGANVLTF
cdr3_nt: TGCGCCAGCAGCCAAGATTTTGGGACTGGGGCCAACGTCCTGACTTTC
v_call: TRBV4-3
d_call: NA
clone_size: NA
cdr3_length: 16
j_call: TRBJ2-6

cdr3_aa: CASSHATGRIDYGYTF
cdr3_nt: TGCGCCAGCAGCCACGCGACAGGGCGGATTGACTATGGCTACACCTTC
v_call: TRBV4-3
d_call: TRBD1
clone_size: NA
cdr3_length: 16
j_call: TRBJ1-2

cdr3_aa: CSALTWDRANEQFF
cdr3_nt: TGCAGTGCTCTGACCTGGGACAGGGCCAATGAGCAGTTCTTC
v_call: TRBV20-1
d_call: TRBD1
clone_size: NA
cdr3_length: 14
j_call: TRBJ2-1

cdr3_aa: CASSGTSGGADTQYF
cdr3_nt: TGTGCCAGCAGTGGGACTAGCGGGGGGGCAGATACGCAGTATTTT
v_call: TRBV6-5
d_call: TRBD2
clone_size: NA
cdr3_length: 15
j_call: TRBJ2-3

cdr3_aa: CASRRLSRPYNEQFF
cdr3_nt: TGTGCCAGCAGACGCCTTTCGCGGCCCTACAATGAGCAGTTCTTC
v_call: TRBV7-8
d_call: NA
clone_size: NA
cdr3_length: 15
j_call: TRBJ2-1

cdr3_aa: CASSPRDRANEQFF
cdr3_nt: TGTGCCAGCAGCCCACGGGACAGGGCGAATGAGCAGTTCTTC
v_call: TRBV9
d_call: TRBD1
clone_size: NA
cdr3_length: 14
j_call: TRBJ2-1

cdr3_aa: CASSLTGGSYNEQFF
cdr3_nt: TGTGCCAGCAGCCTCACAGGGGGCTCATACAATGAGCAGTTCTTC
v_call: TRBV7-8
d_call: TRBD1
clone_size: few
cdr3_length: 15
j_call: TRBJ2-1

cdr3_aa: CASSLVGSEQYF
cdr3_nt: TGTGCCAGCAGCTTGGTGGGATCCGAGCAGTACTTC
v_call: TRBV5-6
d_call: NA
clone_size: NA
cdr3_length: 12
j_call: TRBJ2-7

cdr3_aa: CASSSSPGGPYEQYF
cdr3_nt: TGTGCCAGCAGTTCTTCCCCAGGGGGACCCTACGAGCAGTACTTC
v_call: TRBV28
d_call: TRBD1
clone_size: NA
cdr3_length: 15
j_call: TRBJ2-7

cdr3_aa: CASSDLGTEPDNEQFF
cdr3_nt: TGTGCCAGCAGTGACCTGGGGACAGAACCGGACAATGAGCAGTTCTTC
v_call: TRBV25-1
d_call: TRBD1
clone_size: once
cdr3_length: 16
j_call: TRBJ2-1

cdr3_aa: CASTQGNNLYEQYF
cdr3_nt: TGTGCCAGCACTCAGGGGAATAACCTCTACGAGCAGTACTTC
v_call: TRBV5-6
d_call: NA
clone_size: NA
cdr3_length: 14
j_call: TRBJ2-7